This T cell receptor beta chain derives from a study of cytomegalovirus exposure and HLA in healthy donors. V was clipped by 6 bases and J by 3 bases; unmatched bases: 10. Germline assignment: CDR1 SQVTM and CDR2 ANQGSEA. The CDR3 runs to 14 residues. This clone came up once. Generated by immunoSEQ multiplex PCR, the TCRdb table keeps only in-frame clones and is missing some. The sample carries approximately 200,000 clones, around 83% recorded once. The V gene is TRBV29-1, the J gene TRBJ1-1; TRBD1 matches 7 bases. The clonotype was recovered from a woman in her 30s in good health and CMV-seropositive. Sequencing was done on a sample of PBMCs. The CDR3 DNA reads as TGCAGCGTAGCAAAAACAGGGGTTTACACTGAAGCTTTCTTT. It yields the protein CSVAKTGVYTEAFF.